The 2 T cell receptor beta chains reported below all come from one sample, sequenced in a study of resident and recirculating memory T cells in vitiligo. This table comes from immunoSEQ multiplex PCR, and its TCRdb copy is limited to in-frame clones, with some not included. This table has about 45,000 clones, around 90% appearing once. Source material: blood. Receptors were obtained from a male donor with vitiligo.

V and J are TRBV13 and TRBJ1-2, with D unclear. The germline V gene encodes CDR1 PRHDT and CDR2 FYEKMQ (reference sequence). V lost 1 base and J lost 8, with 8 bases in between. The CDR3 loop spans 12 amino acids. For the CDR3, the DNA is TGTGCCAGCAGCTTAGTACAGACAGGCTACACCTTC. Residues: CASSLVQTGYTF.

J is TRBJ2-7 and V is TRBV5-5; D gene ambiguous. The CDR3 loop spans 12 amino acids. Germline V gives CDR1 SGHKS, CDR2 YYEKEE (reference sequence). V shed 1 base and J shed 3 bases, with 5 bases lying between them. The chain's CDR3 is CASSLTVYEQYF. The CDR3 DNA sequence: TGTGCCAGCAGCTTGACAGTCTACGAGCAGTACTTC.